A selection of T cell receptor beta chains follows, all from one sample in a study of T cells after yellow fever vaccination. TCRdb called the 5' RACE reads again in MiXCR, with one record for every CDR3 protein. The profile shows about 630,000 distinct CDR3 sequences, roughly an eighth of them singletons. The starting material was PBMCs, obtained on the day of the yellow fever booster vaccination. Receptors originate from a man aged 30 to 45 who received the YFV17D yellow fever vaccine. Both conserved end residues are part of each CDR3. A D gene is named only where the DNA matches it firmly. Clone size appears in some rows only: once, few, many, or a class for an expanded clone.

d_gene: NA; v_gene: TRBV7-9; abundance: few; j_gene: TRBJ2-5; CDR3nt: TGTGCCAGCAGCCCCAGCCTCGCCAGGCAAGAGACCCAGTACTTC; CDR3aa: CASSPSLARQETQYF
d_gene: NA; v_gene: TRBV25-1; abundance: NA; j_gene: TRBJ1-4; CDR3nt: TGTGCCAGCAGTGACCCGGGGGCTGGTGAAAAACTGTTTTTT; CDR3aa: CASSDPGAGEKLFF
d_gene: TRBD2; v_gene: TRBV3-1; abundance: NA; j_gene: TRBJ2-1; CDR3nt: TGTGCCAGCAGCCAAGAACGACTAGCGGGGACCAATGAGCAGTTCTTC; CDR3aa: CASSQERLAGTNEQFF
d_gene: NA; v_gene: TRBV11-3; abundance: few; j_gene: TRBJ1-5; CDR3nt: TGTGCCAGCAGCCGAAACCGGAAGACTCAGCCCCAGCATTTT; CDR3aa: CASSRNRKTQPQHF
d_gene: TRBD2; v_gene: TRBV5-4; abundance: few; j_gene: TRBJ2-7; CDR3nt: TGTGCCAGCAGCTTGGGGACGGGCGGGAGCTCCTACGAGCAGTACTTC; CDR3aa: CASSLGTGGSSYEQYF
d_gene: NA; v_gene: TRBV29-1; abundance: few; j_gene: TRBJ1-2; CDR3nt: TGCAGCATCCTGACAGGCTATGGCTACACCTTC; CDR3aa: CSILTGYGYTF
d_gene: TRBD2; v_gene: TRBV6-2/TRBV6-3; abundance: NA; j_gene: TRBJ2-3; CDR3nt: TGTGCCAGCAGGGGACTAGCGGATACGCAGTATTTT; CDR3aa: CASRGLADTQYF
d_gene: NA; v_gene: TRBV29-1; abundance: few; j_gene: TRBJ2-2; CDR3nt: TGCAGCGGGGGACTGAACACCGGGGAGCTGTTTTTT; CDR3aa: CSGGLNTGELFF
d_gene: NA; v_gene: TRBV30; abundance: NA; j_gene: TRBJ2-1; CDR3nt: TGTGCCTGGAGTGTATCTCCCCTTGGGGATGAGCAGTTCTTC; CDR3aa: CAWSVSPLGDEQFF
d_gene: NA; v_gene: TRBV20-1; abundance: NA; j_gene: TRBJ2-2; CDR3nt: TGCAGTGCTAGACCCAGTTCGCTAGATGTGACCGGGGAGCTGTTTTTT; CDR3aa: CSARPSSLDVTGELFF
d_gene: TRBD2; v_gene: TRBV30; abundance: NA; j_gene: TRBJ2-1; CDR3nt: TGTGCCTGGATCCGGCTAGCGGGAGCACATGAGCAGTTCTTC; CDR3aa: CAWIRLAGAHEQFF
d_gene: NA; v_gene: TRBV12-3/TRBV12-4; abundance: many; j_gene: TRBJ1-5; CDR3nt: TGTGCCAGCAGTCGTGGGGGTCCCCAGCATTTT; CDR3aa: CASSRGGPQHF
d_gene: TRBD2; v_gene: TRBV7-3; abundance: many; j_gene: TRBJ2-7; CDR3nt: TGTGCCAGCAGCTTAGGACTAGCGAGCTCCTACGAGCAGTACTTC; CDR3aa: CASSLGLASSYEQYF
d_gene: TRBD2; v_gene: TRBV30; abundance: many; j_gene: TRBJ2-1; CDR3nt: TGTGCCTGTACCGGACTAGCGGGGACCTACAATGAGCAGTTCTTC; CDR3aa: CACTGLAGTYNEQFF
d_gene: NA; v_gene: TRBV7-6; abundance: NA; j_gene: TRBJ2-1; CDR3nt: TGTGCCAGCAGTTTACCGGCCGGGGCTGGGAATGAGCAGTTCTTC; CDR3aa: CASSLPAGAGNEQFF
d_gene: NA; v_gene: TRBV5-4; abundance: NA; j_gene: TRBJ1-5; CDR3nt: TGTGCCAGCAGCGGACAGCCTAATCAGCCCCAGCATTTT; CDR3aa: CASSGQPNQPQHF
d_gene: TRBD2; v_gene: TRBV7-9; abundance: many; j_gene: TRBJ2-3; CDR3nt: TGTGCCAGCAGCTCCGCCCTACTAGCGGCTAGCACAGATACGCAGTATTTT; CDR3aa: CASSSALLAASTDTQYF
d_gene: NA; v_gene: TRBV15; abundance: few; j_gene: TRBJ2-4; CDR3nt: TGTGCCACCAGCAGAGAGGGGAGTGGGCGGCTAGCCAAAAACATTCAGTACTTC; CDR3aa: CATSREGSGRLAKNIQYF
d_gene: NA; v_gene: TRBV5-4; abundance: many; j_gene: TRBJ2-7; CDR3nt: TGTGCCAGCAGCGGCCCCGGGACCCTCGATTTTGAGCAGTACTTC; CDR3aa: CASSGPGTLDFEQYF
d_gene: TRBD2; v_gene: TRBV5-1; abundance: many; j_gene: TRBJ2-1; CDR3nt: TGCGCCAGCAGCTTGGCCAACGCGGGAGTCTACAATGAGCAGTTCTTC; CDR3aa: CASSLANAGVYNEQFF
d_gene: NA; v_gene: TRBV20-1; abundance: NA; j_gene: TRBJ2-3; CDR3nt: TGCTGTGCTAGGGGGGTATTGGTAGCGGGCACAGATACGCAGTATTTT; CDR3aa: CCARGVLVAGTDTQYF
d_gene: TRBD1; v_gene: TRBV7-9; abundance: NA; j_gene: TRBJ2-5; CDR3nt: TGTGCCAGCAGCTTGTTTTCTTTCCAGGGGGAAGAGACCCAGTACTTC; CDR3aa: CASSLFSFQGEETQYF
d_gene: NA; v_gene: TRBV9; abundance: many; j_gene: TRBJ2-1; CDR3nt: TGTGCCAGCAGCGTAGATTTCGGGGACGTAAACAATGAGCAGTTCTTC; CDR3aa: CASSVDFGDVNNEQFF
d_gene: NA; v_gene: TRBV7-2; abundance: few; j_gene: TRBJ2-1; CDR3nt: TGTGCCAGCAGCCCAGGGGCCAATGAGCAGTTCTTC; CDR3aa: CASSPGANEQFF
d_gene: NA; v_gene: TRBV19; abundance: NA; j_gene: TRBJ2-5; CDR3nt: TGTGCCAGTAGTATGGGGGCCTGGGGGGCAGAGACCCAGTACTTC; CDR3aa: CASSMGAWGAETQYF
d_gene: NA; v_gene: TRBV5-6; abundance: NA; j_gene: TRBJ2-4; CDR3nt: TGTGCCAGCAGCATCAGAGTGGCCAAAAACATTCAGTACTTC; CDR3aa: CASSIRVAKNIQYF
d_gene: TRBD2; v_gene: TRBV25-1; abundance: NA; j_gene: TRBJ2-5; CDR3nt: TGTGCCAGCAGGATTAGCGGGAGTTCGGAGACCCAGTACTTC; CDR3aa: CASRISGSSETQYF
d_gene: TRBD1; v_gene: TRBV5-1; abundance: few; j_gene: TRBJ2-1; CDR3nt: TGCGCCAGCAGCTTCCCGGGACAGGGGTCTGAGCAGTTCTTC; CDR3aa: CASSFPGQGSEQFF
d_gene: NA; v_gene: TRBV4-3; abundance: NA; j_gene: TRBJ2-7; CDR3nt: TGCGCCAGCAGCCAAGCGCTACCGACTGCGAACTCCTACGAGCAGTACTTC; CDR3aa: CASSQALPTANSYEQYF
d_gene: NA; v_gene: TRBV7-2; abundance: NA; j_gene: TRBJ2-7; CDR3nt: TGTGCCAGCAGTACTAGTAGGCTAAACGAGCAGTACTTC; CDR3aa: CASSTSRLNEQYF
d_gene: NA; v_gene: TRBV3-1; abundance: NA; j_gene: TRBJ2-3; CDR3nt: TGTGCCAGCAGCCAAGAGGGCTTTTCCGGAGATACGCAGTATTTT; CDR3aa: CASSQEGFSGDTQYF
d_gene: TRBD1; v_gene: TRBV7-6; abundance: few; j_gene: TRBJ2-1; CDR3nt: TGTGCCAGAAACCCGGGACAGGACTACAATGAGCAGTTCTTC; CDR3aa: CARNPGQDYNEQFF
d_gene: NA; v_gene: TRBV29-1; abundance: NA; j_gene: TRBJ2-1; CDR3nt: TGCAGCCTTAGACAGGTCAGCTCCTACAATGAGCAGTTCTTC; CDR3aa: CSLRQVSSYNEQFF
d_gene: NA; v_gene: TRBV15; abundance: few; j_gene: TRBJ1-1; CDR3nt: TGTGCCACCAGCAGAGGGTGGGGCAGGGGGAACACTGAAGCTTTCTTT; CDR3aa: CATSRGWGRGNTEAFF
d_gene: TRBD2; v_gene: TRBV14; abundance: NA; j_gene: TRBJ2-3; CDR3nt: TGTGCCAGCAGCCACTCTTTCTACCGGGAGGCCCCAGATACGCAGTATTTT; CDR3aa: CASSHSFYREAPDTQYF
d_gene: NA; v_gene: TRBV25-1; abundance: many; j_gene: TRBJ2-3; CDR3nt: TGTGCCAGCAGTGACCCCTCTTCCCGGGACGATACGCAGTATTTT; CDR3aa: CASSDPSSRDDTQYF
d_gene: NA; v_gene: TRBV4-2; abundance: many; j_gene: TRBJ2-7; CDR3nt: TGTGCCAGCAGCCAGGAGGAAGGGGGGGCGGCCTACGAGCAGTACTTC; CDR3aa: CASSQEEGGAAYEQYF